The 27 T cell receptor beta chains reported below all come from one sample, sequenced in a study of blood T cell repertoires in COVID-19. Assay: immunoSEQ multiplex PCR; the TCRdb copy retains only in-frame clones and omits some. The repertoire has approximately 190,000 clones, around 90% of them found once; the top ten carry 0.5% to 0.55%. Sequencing was done on a sample of peripheral blood. The receptors originated from a man in his forties or fifties with acute or convalescent COVID-19.

V is TRBV5-1 and J is TRBJ1-5, with D maybe TRBD1 (5 bases). CDR3 length equals 18 residues. Trimming shortened V by 0 bases and J by 0 bases, and 16 bases separated the two germline ends. The germline V gene encodes CDR1 SGHRS and CDR2 YFSETQ. CDR3 in amino acids: CASSLAPLGAYSNQPQHF. Here the CDR3 DNA reads TGCGCCAGCAGCTTGGCCCCTTTAGGGGCGTATAGCAATCAGCCCCAGCATTTT.

This clone is a singleton in its sample. V gene TRBV29-1 combines with J gene TRBJ2-1; 10 bases agree with TRBD1. V lost 6 bases, J lost 3 bases, and 5 bases stayed unmatched. Germline lookup yields CDR1 SQVTM and CDR2 ANQGSEA. The CDR3 contains 14 residues. The CDR3 loop is CSVGTGAFYNEQFF. The CDR3 DNA is TGCAGCGTGGGGACAGGGGCCTTCTACAATGAGCAGTTCTTC.

The chain uses TRBV7-6 and TRBJ1-4, with D possibly being TRBD1 (6 bases). CDR1 and CDR2 (germline): SGHVS, FNYEAQ. This CDR3 has 17 residues. The V and J ends lost 0 bases and 8 bases respectively, with 19 bases between them. CDR3 DNA sequence: TGTGCCAGCAGCTTAGCAATGGGACCACAGGGTAACGAAAAACTGTTTTTT. Translation: CASSLAMGPQGNEKLFF.

This clone was seen once. This chain connects TRBV7-2 to TRBJ2-1; a weak D match, TRBD2 (6 bases). Trimming pared 1 base from V and 8 bases from J, leaving 18 bases between. The V gene's germline CDR1 is SGHTA and CDR2 FQGNSA. The CDR3 covers 16 residues. CDR3 sequence: CASSLVGGGRVDEQFF. CDR3 bases: TGTGCCAGCAGCTTAGTTGGGGGAGGAAGGGTCGATGAGCAGTTCTTC.

The chain joins TRBV6-2 or TRBV6-3 to TRBJ2-6; tentatively, D is TRBD1 (5 bases). Germline values: CDR1 MNHEY, CDR2 SVGEGT. V was pared by 4 bases and J by 2 bases, with 24 bases between. The CDR3 covers 20 residues. The CDR3 here is CASSFWPGWSTSAGANVLTF. The DNA of the CDR3 is TGTGCCAGCAGTTTTTGGCCAGGGTGGAGCACATCTGCTGGGGCCAACGTCCTGACTTTC.

The chain links TRBV18 to TRBJ1-1; 8 nucleotides align to TRBD1. This CDR3 comprises 15 residues. Germline V gene sequence: CDR1 KGHSH, CDR2 LQKENI. V was pared by 3 bases and J by 1 base, with 4 bases of the junction left unmatched. CDR3: CASSPRTGRNTEAFF. The DNA for the CDR3 is TGTGCCAGCTCACCCCGGACAGGGAGGAACACTGAAGCTTTCTTT.

The chain has TRBV4-1 and TRBJ2-1, with 11 nucleotides matching TRBD2. The CDR3 has 17 residues. J gave up 5 bases and V 2 bases, and 8 bases lay outside the gene matches. Germline V CDR1 and CDR2: MGHRA, YSYEKL. CDR3 amino acids: CASSQRSLAGGDNEQFF. DNA of the CDR3: TGCGCCAGCAGCCAACGCTCCCTAGCGGGAGGCGACAATGAGCAGTTCTTC.

V gene TRBV6-2 or TRBV6-3 combines with J gene TRBJ1-4; perhaps TRBD1 as D (5 bases). V lost 6 bases, J lost 15 bases, and 17 bases lay in between. The CDR3 has 12 amino acids. Germline values: CDR1 MNHEY, CDR2 SVGEGT. CDR3 loop: CASSRPGGSLFF. The CDR3 coding sequence is TGTGCCAGCAGCCGACCGGGGGGGTCTTTGTTTTTT.

CDR3 coding DNA: TGTGCCAGCAGCCAAGGAAATGGGGGCGTTAATGAAAAACTGTTTTTT. It encodes CASSQGNGGVNEKLFF. The chain combines TRBV4-2 with TRBJ1-4, with D perhaps TRBD1 (6 bases). Germline V gene sequence: CDR1 LGHNA, CDR2 YNFKEQ. The CDR3 loop spans 16 amino acids. With 1 base removed from V and 4 bases from J, the gap between germline ends came to 13 bases.

The chain couples TRBV30 to TRBJ2-1, with 8 positions matching TRBD1. The CDR3 is made up of 14 amino acids. From germline, CDR1 is GTSNPN and CDR2 SVGIG (reference sequence). The ends lost 1 base at V and 4 bases at J; junction bases unmatched: 3. CDR3 DNA sequence: TGTGCCTGGAGTGCGGGACAGGCGTACAATGAGCAGTTCTTC. Translating gives CAWSAGQAYNEQFF. Variable domain in full (rest from reference TRBV30 and TRBJ2-1): SQTIHQWPATLVQPVGSPLSLECTVEGTSNPNLYWYRQAAGRGLQLLFYSVGIGQISSEVPQNLSASRPQDRQFILSSKKLLLSDSGFYLCAWSAGQAYNEQFFGPGTRLTVL.

J is TRBJ1-4 and V is TRBV9; possibly TRBD1 for D (5 bases). Trimming took 1 base from V and 2 from J, leaving 6 bases between them. The germline V gene encodes CDR1 SGDLS and CDR2 YYNGEE. CDR3 size: 14 residues. The CDR3 sequence: CASSVPGTNEKLFF. The DNA of the CDR3 is TGTGCCAGCAGCGTACCAGGGACTAATGAAAAACTGTTTTTT.

The chain recombines TRBV28 with TRBJ2-1; D might be TRBD1 (6 bases). V was shortened by 5 bases and J by 9 bases, with 11 bases between the two germline ends. The germline V gene has CDR1 MDHEN and CDR2 SYDVKM. This CDR3 comprises 12 residues. This chain's CDR3 is CASSNRVAEQFF. In DNA, the CDR3 is TGTGCCAGCAGTAACAGGGTTGCTGAGCAGTTCTTC.

A few counts support this clone. This chain connects TRBV6-2 or TRBV6-3 to TRBJ2-1, with 8 bases identical to TRBD2. After removal of 6 bases from V and 9 bases from J, the junction contained 7 bases not matched to a gene. Germline assignment: CDR1 MNHEY and CDR2 SVGEGT. The CDR3 extends over 13 amino acids. CDR3 DNA: TGTGCCAGCAGCCAAGGAGCGGGGGTTGAGCAGTTCTTC. Translated: CASSQGAGVEQFF.

This clone was recorded a few times. The gene calls are TRBV9 and TRBJ2-1; TRBD1 is a possible D gene (7 bases). CDR3 length: 13 amino acids. V lost 2 bases and J lost 9, with 12 bases in between. The germline V gene encodes CDR1 SGDLS and CDR2 YYNGEE. DNA of the CDR3: TGTGCCAGCAGCGTTGGCAGGGGGGCTGAGCAGTTCTTC. Amino acids: CASSVGRGAEQFF.

V gene TRBV18 combines with J gene TRBJ2-5; possibly TRBD1 for D (7 bases). Germline loops: CDR1 KGHSH, CDR2 LQKENI. CDR3 length: 14 residues. V lost 4 bases, J lost 1 base, and 10 bases lay in between. The chain's CDR3 is CASSRRGAQETQYF. The CDR3 nucleotides are TGTGCCAGCTCACGCAGGGGGGCCCAAGAGACCCAGTACTTC.

This sequence joins TRBV10-2 and TRBJ1-5; 9 nucleotides match TRBD1. Germline V gene sequence: CDR1 WSHSY, CDR2 SAAADI. Unmatched junction bases numbered 5, after V lost 0 bases and J lost 5 bases. The length of the CDR3 is 16 residues. DNA of the CDR3: TGCGCCAGCAGTGAGTCGAAACAGGGGGCTGATCAGCCCCAGCATTTT. It translates to CASSESKQGADQPQHF.

The chain combines TRBV5-1 with TRBJ2-5, with 8 bases matching TRBD1. Germline values: CDR1 SGHRS, CDR2 YFSETQ. Trimming took 1 base from V and 3 from J; bases not matched to a gene: 5. CDR3 length equals 15 residues. In DNA form, the CDR3 reads TGCGCCAGCAGCTTGTTCTGGACAGGGAAAGAGACCCAGTACTTC. It specifies CASSLFWTGKETQYF.

The chain couples TRBV20-1 to TRBJ2-7; D perhaps matches TRBD2 (5 bases). The CDR3 covers 15 residues. Germline-derived CDR1 and CDR2 are DFQATT and SNEGSKA (reference sequence). V shed 3 bases and J shed 7 bases, with 22 bases lying between them. This chain's CDR3 is CSASAALGQSGEQYV. CDR3 DNA sequence: TGCAGTGCTAGTGCCGCCCTAGGGCAGTCGGGGGAGCAGTACGTC.

V usage is TRBV7-2 and J usage is TRBJ1-4; 11 bases agree with TRBD1. Germline CDR1 is SGHTA and CDR2 is FQGNSA. The CDR3 has 19 residues. J lost 7 bases, V lost 0 bases, and 13 bases had no gene match. The DNA for the CDR3 is TGTGCCAGCAGCTTAGCCTACCCCGGGACAGGGGGAGTCGCTGAAAAACTGTTTTTT. Translating it yields CASSLAYPGTGGVAEKLFF.

The chain has TRBV12-3 or TRBV12-4 and TRBJ1-5; D remains unclear. V was pared by 1 base and J by 7 bases, with 8 bases between. The CDR3 is made up of 13 amino acids. DNA for the CDR3: TGTGCCAGCAGTTTAGGGCCCCCGCAGCCCCAGCATTTT. Translating gives CASSLGPPQPQHF.

This chain connects TRBV6-2 or TRBV6-3 to TRBJ1-5, with D possibly TRBD1 on 5 matching bases. Germline values: CDR1 MNHEY, CDR2 SVGEGT. This CDR3 is built from 13 residues. Trimming stripped 4 bases from V and 7 bases from J, with 11 bases between. The CDR3 DNA reads as TGTGCCAGCAGTTGGGGGGAACGGCAGCCCCAGCATTTT. It encodes CASSWGERQPQHF.

The chain uses TRBV3-1 (or the pseudogene TRBV3-2) and TRBJ1-1; possible D gene TRBD1, 6 bases. The CDR3 runs to 15 residues. V lost 5 bases, J lost 0 bases, and 13 bases lay in between. Germline V gene lookup returns CDR1 LGHDT and CDR2 YNNKEL (reference sequence). The CDR3: CASSFPGTMNTEAFF. The CDR3 bases are TGTGCCAGCAGCTTTCCCGGGACAATGAACACTGAAGCTTTCTTT.

The gene calls are TRBV10-3 and TRBJ2-2, with D unclear. The CDR3 has 13 residues. The V end was cut by 6 bases, the J end by 4 bases, with 9 bases between. Germline CDR1 ENHRY, CDR2 SYGVKD. CDR3 sequence (DNA): TGTGCCATCAGCCCCTTGAGCACCGGGGAGCTGTTTTTT. This encodes CAISPLSTGELFF.

This clone was picked up a small number of times. The chain recombines TRBV4-3 with TRBJ2-1, with D uncertain. V was trimmed by 3 bases and J by 7 bases, leaving 10 bases between them. From germline, CDR1 is LGHNA and CDR2 YSLEER. The CDR3 covers 13 residues. Here the CDR3 reads CASSQANRNEQFF. Written as DNA, the CDR3 is TGCGCCAGCAGCCAGGCAAACAGAAATGAGCAGTTCTTC.

The V and J genes are TRBV6-5 and TRBJ1-5; 9 nucleotides agree with TRBD1. The CDR3 length is 15 residues. Germline assignment: CDR1 MNHEY and CDR2 SVGAGI. The V segment lost 9 bases and the J segment 4 bases; nucleotides outside the gene matches: 10. CDR3 sequence reads: CASRVLDRGNQPQHF. In nucleotides, the CDR3 is TGTGCCAGTCGGGTTCTGGACAGGGGAAATCAGCCCCAGCATTTT.

The rearrangement joins TRBV19 to TRBJ1-2, with 10 bases fitting TRBD1. Looked up from germline, CDR1 is LNHDA and CDR2 is SQIVND (reference sequence). J gave up 4 bases and V 10 bases, and 6 bases lay outside the gene matches. This CDR3 comprises 13 residues. The CDR3, as DNA: TGTGCCAAGGAGGGGACAGGGGTCTATGGCTACACCTTC. Its translation is CAKEGTGVYGYTF.

The rearrangement uses TRBV28 and TRBJ2-7, with a tentative D call TRBD1 (5 bases). Between the trimmed V and J ends, which lost 4 bases and 3 bases, there was a span of 16 bases. Germline CDR1 and CDR2: MDHEN and SYDVKM. This CDR3 has 15 amino acids. The CDR3 DNA reads TGTGCCAGCAGTTCAGCCGGAGACAGCCGCTACGAGCAGTACTTC. Its protein product is CASSSAGDSRYEQYF.